This entry lists 26 T cell receptor beta chains sequenced from one sample in a study of tumor-infiltrating lymphocytes in primary liver carcinoma. Germline DNA was also extracted, and blood RNA was taken from unsorted whole blood. TCR beta cDNA was made from around 520 ng total RNA with a constant-region primer. Researchers made the TCR beta libraries by running three nested multiplex PCR rounds with slightly modified ARM-PCR. In the first two PCR rounds, TRBV1-TRBV30 forward primers were paired with a C-beta reverse primer, and each round lasted approximately 9 cycles. Each CDR3 protein is one row after TCRdb ran MiXCR on the multiplex PCR reads. The sample lists 250,000 to 400,000 distinct CDR3 sequences, 50% to 70% occurring once. Sequencing was performed on peripheral blood. These receptors came from a man aged 40-49 years with primary liver carcinoma and hepatitis B virus infection.

This clonotype was recorded many times. This chain joins TRBV6-5 and TRBJ2-1, with D maybe TRBD2 (6 bases). Germline loops: CDR1 MNHEY, CDR2 SVGAGI. V was trimmed by 3 bases and J by 4 bases, leaving 10 bases between them. The CDR3 runs 14 residues. Here the CDR3 reads CASSYIGGYNEQFF. The CDR3 DNA is TGTGCCAGCAGTTATATCGGGGGTTACAATGAGCAGTTCTTC.

Details on this clonotype: At one end the junction does not follow the germline gene, possibly because of a read error. The chain is built from TRBV4-2 and TRBJ2-3; D possibly corresponds to TRBD2 (5 bases). CDR3 length: 16 residues. Per germline, CDR1 LGHNA and CDR2 YNFKEQ. The CDR3 DNA sequence: TGCGCCAGCAGCCCCGAAACGGGCCGGGATGCATATACGCAGTATTTT. This encodes CASSPETGRDAYTQYF.

Of note for this clonotype: As the CDR3 is not closed by the conserved phenylalanine or tryptophan, this likely results from a read error. This chain joins TRBV12-3 or TRBV12-4 and TRBJ1-5, with TRBD1 matching 11 bases. The CDR3 spans 14 residues. J was trimmed by 4 bases and V by 6 bases; bases with no gene match: 2. This CDR3 reads CASSRDRGNQPQHL. CDR3 DNA: TGTGCCAGCAGCCGGGACAGGGGGAATCAGCCCCAGCATTTA.

The rearrangement uses TRBV5-1 and TRBJ1-1; D possibly corresponds to TRBD1 (5 bases). Germline-derived CDR1 and CDR2 are SGHRS and YFSETQ. The CDR3 extends over 13 amino acids. Trimming took off 4 bases at V and 1 base at J, with 8 bases between the two ends. The CDR3 DNA follows: TGCGCCAGCAGCGGGGCTGGGAACACTGAAGCTTTCTTT. Amino acids: CASSGAGNTEAFF.

This clonotype was recorded at least ten times. The chain couples TRBV7-8 to TRBJ2-7, with D maybe TRBD1 (6 bases). The CDR3 spans 15 residues. Germline lookup yields CDR1 SGHVS and CDR2 FQNEAQ. Trimming took 5 bases from V and 4 from J, leaving 18 bases between them. CDR3 residues: CASSPGTQGWYEQYF. Here the CDR3 DNA reads TGTGCCAGCAGCCCGGGAACACAGGGATGGTACGAGCAGTACTTC.

A word on this clonotype: Being one base from a much bigger clone, this may be a read error. The chain is built from TRBV6-1 and TRBJ1-5; D remains unclear. CDR3 length equals 14 residues. Per the germline V gene, CDR1 is MNHNS and CDR2 is SASEGT. CDR3 loop: CASSSPLSNQPKHF. The CDR3 DNA reads as TGTGCCAGCAGTAGCCCACTTAGCAATCAGCCCAAGCATTTT.

This clonotype has a count of ten or more. This chain connects TRBV6-4 to TRBJ1-1, with TRBD1 as a possible D gene (6 bases). V lost 6 bases and J lost 0, with 8 bases in between. Germline CDR1 MRHNA, CDR2 SNTAGT. The CDR3 loop spans 13 amino acids. CDR3 protein: CASRRTVNTEAFF. The CDR3 bases are TGTGCCAGCAGGAGGACAGTGAACACTGAAGCTTTCTTT.

This clonotype was recorded a few times. The CDR3 nucleotides read TGTGCCAGCAAATCGGTACCCAACGAGCAGTACTTC. Its protein product is CASKSVPNEQYF. The V gene is TRBV28, the J gene TRBJ2-7; D is undetermined. The CDR3 is 12 amino acids. V was pared by 7 bases and J by 5 bases, with 12 bases between. Per the germline V gene, CDR1 is MDHEN and CDR2 is SYDVKM.

This clonotype was counted between two and nine times. Relative to the germline gene, one junction end is altered; a read error may explain this. The genes are TRBV4-2 and TRBJ2-7; a weak D match, TRBD2 (5 bases). Germline-derived CDR1 and CDR2 are LGHNA and YNFKEQ. There are 15 residues in the CDR3. This CDR3 is CDSSQGSGEGNEQYF. The DNA for the CDR3 is TGTGACAGCAGCCAAGGGAGCGGAGAAGGCAATGAGCAGTACTTC.

This rearrangement joins TRBV11-2 to TRBJ2-1; the D gene is possibly TRBD2 (5 bases). The germline gives CDR1 SGHAT, CDR2 FQNNGV. With 5 bases removed from V and 7 bases from J, the gap between germline ends came to 27 bases. The CDR3 loop spans 18 amino acids. The CDR3 bases are TGTGCCAGCAGCCCCAAACTACCACTAGTGCCCGAGAGGAATGAGCAGTTCTTC. Protein product: CASSPKLPLVPERNEQFF.

As concerns this clonotype: A much bigger clone sits one base away, suggesting this may be a read error. This chain uses TRBV4-3 with TRBJ2-7; no clear D gene. The CDR3 sequence is 13 residues long. Germline V CDR1 and CDR2: LGHNA, YSLEER. This CDR3 reads CASSQEANYEHYF. The CDR3 DNA follows: TGCGCCAGCAGCCAAGAGGCAAACTACGAGCACTACTTC.

This rearrangement joins TRBV9 to TRBJ2-2; D possibly corresponds to TRBD2 (6 bases). V was clipped by 2 bases and J by 4 bases, with 9 bases between them. From germline, CDR1 is SGDLS and CDR2 YYNGEE. The CDR3 consists of 14 residues. CDR3 residues: CASSVLGGTGELFF. The CDR3 bases are TGTGCCAGCAGCGTGCTCGGGGGCACCGGGGAGCTGTTTTTT.

A remark on this clonotype: This may arise from a read error, as a much more abundant clone is one base away. This rearrangement joins TRBV4-3 to TRBJ2-3; 8 nucleotides line up with TRBD2. The CDR3 is made up of 17 amino acids. CDR1 is LGHNA, CDR2 YSLEER, per germline. CDR3 loop: CSSSQILAGMSTDTQYF. In nucleotides, the CDR3 is TGCTCCAGCAGCCAGATTCTAGCGGGCATGAGCACAGATACGCAGTATTTT.

As regards this clonotype: A read error may be the cause here, since a much bigger clone is one base away. This chain links TRBV6-5 with TRBJ2-5; D gene unclear. The V gene lost 0 bases and the J gene lost 4 bases, with 12 bases spanning the gap. This CDR3 is built from 15 residues. Germline values: CDR1 MNHEY, CDR2 SVGAGI. This CDR3 is CASSYSSGTRETQYF. DNA for the CDR3: TGTGCCAGCAGTTACTCGTCCGGAACTCGAGAGACCCAGTACTTC.

To note about this clonotype: Sequence at one end of the junction differs from germline and may be a read error. V and J are TRBV12-3 or TRBV12-4 and TRBJ2-3; no definite D call. The CDR3 length is 11 residues. This chain's CDR3 is CASSLTDTQFF. The CDR3, as DNA: TGTGCCAGCAGTTTAACAGATACGCAGTTTTTT.

In regard to this clonotype: Given a much more abundant clone one base away, this may be a read error. V usage is TRBV6-2 or TRBV6-3 and J usage is TRBJ2-5, with D possibly being TRBD2 (7 bases). The germline V gene has CDR1 MNHEY and CDR2 SVGEGT. This CDR3 contains 14 residues. In DNA, the CDR3 is TGTACCAGCAGACAACCAGGGGAGGGGGAGACCCAGTACTTC. It translates to CTSRQPGEGETQYF.

CDR3 residues: CASSLAVRDDEKLFF. The CDR3 nucleotides read TGTGCCAGCAGCTTAGCGGTCAGAGATGATGAAAAACTGTTTTTT. The rearrangement uses TRBV7-9 and TRBJ1-4; D ambiguous. This CDR3 contains 15 residues. V lost 0 bases and J lost 6, with 11 bases in between. CDR1 and CDR2 from the germline V gene are SEHNR and FQNEAQ (reference sequence).

The V gene is TRBV5-4, the J gene TRBJ1-1; a weak D match, TRBD1 (5 bases). V was shortened by 4 bases and J by 6 bases, with 19 bases between the two germline ends. The V gene's germline CDR1 is SGHNT and CDR2 YYREEE (reference sequence). The CDR3 has 15 residues. CDR3 sequence reads: CASSHKSAGHAEAFF. CDR3 bases: TGTGCCAGCAGCCATAAGAGTGCAGGACATGCTGAAGCTTTCTTT.

The chain carries TRBV5-4 and TRBJ2-2; 7 nucleotides line up with TRBD1. V trimming: 4 bases; J trimming: 0 bases; junction bases outside the gene matches: 6. There are 16 residues in the CDR3. Germline V gives CDR1 SGHNT, CDR2 YYREEE (reference sequence). CDR3 bases: TGTGCCAGCAGCCCCCCCGGGACAGCGAACACCGGGGAGCTGTTTTTT. Its protein is CASSPPGTANTGELFF. Based on the CDR3 plus reference TRBV5-4 and TRBJ2-2, the full variable domain is ETGVTQSPTHLIKTRGQQVTLRCSSQSGHNTVSWYQQALGQGPQFIFQYYREEENGRGNFPPRFSGLQFPNYSSELNVNALELDDSALYLCASSPPGTANTGELFFGEGSRLTVL.

Note on this clonotype: One base away lies a much larger clone, so this may be a sequencing read error. The chain uses TRBV12-3 or TRBV12-4 and TRBJ1-1; no definite D call. CDR3 length: 15 residues. Deletions cut 4 bases from V and 1 base from J, with 13 bases between. The CDR3 coding sequence is TGTGCCAGCAGTTACCGGGGTAGTACGAACACTGAAGCTTTCTTT. It is translated as CASSYRGSTNTEAFF.

Comment on this clonotype: This may be a read error, as it is one base from a much larger clone. The V gene is TRBV14, the J gene TRBJ2-5; D is ambiguous. Germline assignment: CDR1 SGHDN and CDR2 FVKESK. The ends were cut back, 1 base at V and 2 bases at J, with 8 bases in the middle. The CDR3 runs to 14 residues. The CDR3: CASSQGWAQETQYF. Here the CDR3 DNA reads TGTGCCAGCAGCCAAGGCTGGGCTCAAGAGACCCAGTACTTC.

This clonotype was seen a few times. The chain joins TRBV5-4 to TRBJ2-2, with no clear D. Trimming removed 0 bases from V and 4 bases from J, with 10 bases in between. The CDR3 length is 15 residues. CDR1 and CDR2 from the germline V gene are SGHNT and YYREEE (reference sequence). DNA for the CDR3: TGTGCCAGCAGCTTGGGCTCTACCCTCACCGGGGAGCTGTTTTTT. This encodes CASSLGSTLTGELFF.

A remark on this clonotype: A read error is possible here, since a much larger clone lies one base away. The CDR3 DNA sequence: TGCAGCCTTAGGAGAGGGAACACTGAAGCTTTCTTT. Residues: CSLRRGNTEAFF. V usage is TRBV29-1 and J usage is TRBJ1-1, with no clear D. V shed 8 bases and J shed 1 base, with 11 bases lying between them. The V gene's germline CDR1 is SQVTM and CDR2 ANQGSEA. CDR3 length equals 12 residues.

V usage is TRBV6-5 and J usage is TRBJ1-2, with 7 bases aligning to TRBD1. Germline assignment: CDR1 MNHEY and CDR2 SVGAGI. The CDR3 loop spans 16 amino acids. This chain's CDR3 is CTSSYSRTGINYGYTF. In DNA, the CDR3 is TGTACTAGCAGTTACTCGAGGACAGGCATTAACTATGGCTACACCTTC.

The chain combines TRBV11-2 with TRBJ2-2, with D tentatively TRBD1 or TRBD2 (5 bases each). The V and J ends lost 6 bases and 5 bases respectively, with 16 bases between them. The CDR3 sequence is 15 residues long. CDR1 is SGHAT and CDR2 is FQNNGV in the germline V gene. Here the CDR3 DNA reads TGTGCCAGCAGTTTAACCCAGGGACGGACCGGGGAGCTGTTTTTT. This gives the protein CASSLTQGRTGELFF.

For this clonotype: Compared with germline, one end of the junction differs, possibly owing to a read error. The chain couples TRBV5-4 to TRBJ2-1, with 10 bases fitting TRBD2. This CDR3 is 15 amino acids long. Germline lookup yields CDR1 SGHNT and CDR2 YYREEE (reference sequence). CDR3 coding DNA: TGTGCCACCAGCTTCGGGGTAGCGGGAGGAAATAAGCAGTTCTTC. Residues: CATSFGVAGGNKQFF.